This T cell receptor (beta chain) originates from a study of blood T cells in healthy people across ages. Study details: Per two T cells, template switching captured roughly one barcoded beta molecule. Study-level points and caveats: Not knowing donor CMV status may have confounded expanded clonotype changes.

The authors ran a second PCR of roughly 6 to 12 cycles using a sample-barcoded 5' primer and a J-beta primer mix. TCRdb re-analysed the 5' RACE reads in MiXCR, keeping a single row per CDR3 protein. The repertoire holds about 770,000 distinct CDR3 sequences, 40% to 50% seen once, with 15% to 25% in the top ten. V lost 1 base, J lost 4 bases, and 10 bases lay in between. CDR1 and CDR2 (germline): SGHTA, FQGNSA. CDR3 size: 14 residues. A minimum of 7 million PBMCs was isolated per sample. In regard to this clonotype: Its antigen is still unknown.

The sequencing input was blood. This receptor was obtained from a man aged 55 to 70 in good health. The gene calls are TRBV7-2 and TRBJ1-2, with D unresolved. The CDR3 bases are TGTGCCAGCAGCTTAGTCCCGGACCCCTATGGCTACACCTTC. Translating gives CASSLVPDPYGYTF.